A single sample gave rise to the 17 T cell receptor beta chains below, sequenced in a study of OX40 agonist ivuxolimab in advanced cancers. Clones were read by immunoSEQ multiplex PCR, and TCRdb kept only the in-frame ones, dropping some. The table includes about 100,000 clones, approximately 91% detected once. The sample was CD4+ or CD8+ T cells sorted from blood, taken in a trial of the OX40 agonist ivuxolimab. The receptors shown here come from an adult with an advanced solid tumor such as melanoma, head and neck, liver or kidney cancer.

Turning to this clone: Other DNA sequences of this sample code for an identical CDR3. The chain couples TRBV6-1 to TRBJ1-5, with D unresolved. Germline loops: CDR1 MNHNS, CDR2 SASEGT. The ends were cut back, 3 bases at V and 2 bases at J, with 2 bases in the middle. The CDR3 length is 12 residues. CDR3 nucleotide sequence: TGTGCCAGCAGTGATGGCAATCAGCCCCAGCATTTT. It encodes CASSDGNQPQHF.

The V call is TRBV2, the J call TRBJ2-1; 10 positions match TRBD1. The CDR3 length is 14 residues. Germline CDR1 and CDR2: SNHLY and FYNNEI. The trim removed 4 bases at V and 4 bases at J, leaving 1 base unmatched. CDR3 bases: TGTGCCAGCAGTGGGGGACAGGGGTACAATGAGCAGTTCTTC. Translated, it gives CASSGGQGYNEQFF.

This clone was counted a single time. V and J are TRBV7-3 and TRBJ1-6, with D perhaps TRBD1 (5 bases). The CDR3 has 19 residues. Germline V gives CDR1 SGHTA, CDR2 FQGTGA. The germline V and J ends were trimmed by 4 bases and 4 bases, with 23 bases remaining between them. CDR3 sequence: CASSSPTTLRRQYNSPLHF. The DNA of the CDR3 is TGTGCCAGCAGCTCCCCAACAACACTAAGGAGACAGTATAATTCACCCCTCCACTTT.

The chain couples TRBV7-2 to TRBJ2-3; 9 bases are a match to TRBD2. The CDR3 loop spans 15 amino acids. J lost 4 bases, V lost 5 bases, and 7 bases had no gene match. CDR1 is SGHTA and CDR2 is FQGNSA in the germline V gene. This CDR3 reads CASSPKREEADTQYF. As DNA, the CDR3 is TGTGCCAGCAGCCCGAAGCGGGAGGAGGCAGATACGCAGTATTTT.

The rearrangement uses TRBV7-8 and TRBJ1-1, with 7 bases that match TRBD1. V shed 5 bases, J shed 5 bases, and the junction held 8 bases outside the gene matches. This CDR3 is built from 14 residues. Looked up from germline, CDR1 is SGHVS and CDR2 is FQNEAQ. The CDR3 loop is CASSPGQRGTEAFF. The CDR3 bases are TGTGCCAGCAGCCCGGGACAGAGGGGAACTGAAGCTTTCTTT.

CDR3 in DNA: TGTGCCAGCCGGGACCCAAACCTCCCCTACGAGCAGTACTTC. This codes for CASRDPNLPYEQYF. The V and J genes are TRBV28 and TRBJ2-7; D is possibly TRBD1 or TRBD2 (5 bases each). V lost 8 bases and J 2 bases, leaving 16 bases between the germline ends. Germline CDR1 is MDHEN and CDR2 is SYDVKM. This CDR3 has 14 residues. Variable domain in full (rest from reference TRBV28 and TRBJ2-7): DVKVTQSSRYLVKRTGEKVFLECVQDMDHENMFWYRQDPGLGLRLIYFSYDVKMKEKGDIPEGYSVSREKKERFSLILESASTNQTSMYLCASRDPNLPYEQYFGPGTRLTVT.

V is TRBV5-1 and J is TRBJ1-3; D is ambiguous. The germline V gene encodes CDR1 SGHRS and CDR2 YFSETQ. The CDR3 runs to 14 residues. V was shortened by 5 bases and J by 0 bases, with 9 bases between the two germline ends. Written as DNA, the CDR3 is TGCGCCAGCAGATGGGGAAGCTCTGGAAACACCATATATTTT. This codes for CASRWGSSGNTIYF. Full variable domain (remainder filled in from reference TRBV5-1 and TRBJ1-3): KAGVTQTPRYLIKTRGQQVTLSCSPISGHRSVSWYQQTPGQGLQFLFEYFSETQRNKGNFPGRFSGRQFSNSRSEMNVSTLELGDSALYLCASRWGSSGNTIYFGEGSWLTVV.

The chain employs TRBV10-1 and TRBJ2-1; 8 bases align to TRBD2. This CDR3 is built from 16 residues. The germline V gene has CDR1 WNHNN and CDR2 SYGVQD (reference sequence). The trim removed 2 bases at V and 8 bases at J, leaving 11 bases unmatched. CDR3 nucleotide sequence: TGCGCCAGCAGTGAGCTGGGTAGCGGGACGGAGGATGAGCAGTTCTTC. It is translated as CASSELGSGTEDEQFF.

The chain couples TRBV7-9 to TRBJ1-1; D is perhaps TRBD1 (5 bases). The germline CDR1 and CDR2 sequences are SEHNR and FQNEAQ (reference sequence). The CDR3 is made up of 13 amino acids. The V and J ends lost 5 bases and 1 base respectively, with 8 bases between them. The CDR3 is CASSATGNTEAFF. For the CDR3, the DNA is TGTGCCAGCAGCGCAACAGGGAACACTGAAGCTTTCTTT.

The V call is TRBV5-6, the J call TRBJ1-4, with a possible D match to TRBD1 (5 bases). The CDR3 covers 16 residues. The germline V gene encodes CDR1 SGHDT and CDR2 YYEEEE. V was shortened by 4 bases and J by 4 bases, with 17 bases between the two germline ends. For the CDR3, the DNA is TGTGCCAGCAGCCAGTTAGGGACCGCTCGTAATGAAAAACTGTTTTTT. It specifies CASSQLGTARNEKLFF.

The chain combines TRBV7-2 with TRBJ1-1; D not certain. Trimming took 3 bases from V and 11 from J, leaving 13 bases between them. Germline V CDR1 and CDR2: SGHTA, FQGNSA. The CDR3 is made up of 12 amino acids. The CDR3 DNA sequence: TGTGCCAGCAGCTTTTACGGTCTTTCGGCTTTCTTT. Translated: CASSFYGLSAFF.

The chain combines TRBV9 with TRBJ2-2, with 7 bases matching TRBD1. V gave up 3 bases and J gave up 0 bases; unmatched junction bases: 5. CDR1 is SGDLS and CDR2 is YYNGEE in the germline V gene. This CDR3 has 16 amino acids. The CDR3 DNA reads TGTGCCAGCAGCGGAAGACAGGGAACGAACACCGGGGAGCTGTTTTTT. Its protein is CASSGRQGTNTGELFF.

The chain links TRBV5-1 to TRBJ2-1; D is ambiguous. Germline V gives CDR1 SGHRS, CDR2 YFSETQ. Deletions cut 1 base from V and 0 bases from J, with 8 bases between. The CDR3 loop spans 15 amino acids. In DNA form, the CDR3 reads TGCGCCAGCAGCTTGCAGGCAGGCTCCTACAATGAGCAGTTCTTC. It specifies CASSLQAGSYNEQFF.

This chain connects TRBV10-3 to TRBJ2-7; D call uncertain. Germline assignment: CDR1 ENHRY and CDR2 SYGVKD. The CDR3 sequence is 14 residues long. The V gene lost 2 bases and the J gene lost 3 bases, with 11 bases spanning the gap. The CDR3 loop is CAISEGGPSYEQYF. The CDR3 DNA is TGTGCCATCAGTGAGGGTGGGCCAAGCTACGAGCAGTACTTC.

The CDR3 spells CASRWYLAGDTDTQYF. The CDR3, as DNA: TGTGCCAGCAGGTGGTATCTAGCGGGAGACACAGATACGCAGTATTTT. The chain carries TRBV27 and TRBJ2-3; 10 positions match TRBD2. The CDR3 consists of 16 residues. The V gene end was trimmed by 6 bases and the J gene end by 2 bases; junction bases not matched to a gene: 8. Germline values: CDR1 MNHEY, CDR2 SMNVEV (reference sequence).

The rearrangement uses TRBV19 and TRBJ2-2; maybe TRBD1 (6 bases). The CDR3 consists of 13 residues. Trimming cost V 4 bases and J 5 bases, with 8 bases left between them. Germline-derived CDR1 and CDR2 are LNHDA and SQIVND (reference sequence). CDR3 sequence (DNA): TGTGCCAGTAGTACCGGACAGACCGGGGAGCTGTTTTTT. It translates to CASSTGQTGELFF. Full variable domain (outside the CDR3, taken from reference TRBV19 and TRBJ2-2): DGGITQSPKYLFRKEGQNVTLSCEQNLNHDAMYWYRQDPGQGLRLIYYSQIVNDFQKGDIAEGYSVSREKKESFPLTVTSAQKNPTAFYLCASSTGQTGELFFGEGSRLTVL.

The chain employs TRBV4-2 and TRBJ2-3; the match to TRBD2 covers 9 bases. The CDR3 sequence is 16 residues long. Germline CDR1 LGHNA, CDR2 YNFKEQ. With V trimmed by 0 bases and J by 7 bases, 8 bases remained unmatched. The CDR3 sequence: CASSQEGRGGFNTQYF. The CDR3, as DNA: TGTGCCAGCAGCCAAGAAGGGCGGGGGGGGTTCAATACGCAGTATTTT.